Reported below is one TCR beta chain. Antigen specificity is unknown. This sample is drawn from a study of T cell clones after liver transplantation. Data came from immunoSEQ multiplex PCR; TCRdb stores just in-frame clones and leaves some out. The table shows 20,000 to 30,000 clones, with roughly 69% occurring only once. Study results and limitations: A significant post-transplant drop in circulating graft-donor-reactive CD4 TCRbeta sequences occurred in most of the 8 subjects.

Germline values: CDR1 SGHAT, CDR2 FQDESV (reference sequence). There are 13 residues in the CDR3. The V end was cut by 6 bases, the J end by 1 base, with 9 bases between. The rearrangement joins TRBV11-1 to TRBJ1-1; D gene uncertain. This sequence was found in a human donor who received a liver transplant. This sample comprised CD4+ T cells from blood, obtained before liver transplant. The CDR3 loop is CASSSTENTEAFF. As DNA, the CDR3 is TGTGCCAGCAGTTCAACAGAGAACACTGAAGCTTTCTTT. Supplemented by reference TRBV11-1 and TRBJ1-1, the full variable domain reads EAEVAQSPRYKITEKSQAVAFWCDPISGHATLYWYRQILGQGPELLVQFQDESVVDDSQLPKDRFSAERLKGVDSTLKIQPAELGDSAMYLCASSSTENTEAFFGQGTRLTVV.